The 4 T cell receptor beta chains listed next were all sequenced from one sample in a study of vaccination effects on CD4 cells after COVID-19. No antigen is known for these receptors. Using viral peptide pools, the ViraFEST assay grew out antigen-specific CD4+ T cells prior to sequencing. The culture ran for 10 days before CD4+ T cells were isolated. Participants were vaccinated with two doses of either the BNT162b2 or mRNA-1273 vaccine. TCRdb's table, derived via immunoSEQ multiplex PCR, lists solely in-frame clones and lacks some. The table records tens of thousands of clones, around 77% of them present only once. Sequenced material: CD4+ T cells from PBMCs cultured with HCoV-OC43 spike peptides, taken after COVID-19 vaccination. The subset was: HCoV-OC43 spike overlapping peptide pool stimulation. These TCRs come from a human donor who received a COVID-19 vaccine.

The gene calls are TRBV9 and TRBJ1-2; D unclear. Germline assignment: CDR1 SGDLS and CDR2 YYNGEE. CDR3 length: 15 residues. V lost 0 bases to trimming and J lost 0 bases, with 9 bases between them. Here the CDR3 reads CASSVDGRSNYGYTF. The CDR3 nucleotides are TGTGCCAGCAGCGTAGACGGCAGATCTAACTATGGCTACACCTTC. The variable domain in full, with the rest retrieved from reference TRBV9 and TRBJ1-2, is DSGVTQTPKHLITATGQRVTLRCSPRSGDLSVYWYQQSLDQGLQFLIQYYNGEERAKGNILERFSAQQFPDLHSELNLSSLELGDSALYFCASSVDGRSNYGYTFGSGTRLTVV.

This clone showed up just a few times. This chain uses TRBV9 with TRBJ2-2, with TRBD2 matching 14 bases. Germline CDR1 reads SGDLS; CDR2 reads YYNGEE. The CDR3 is 19 residues long. With 0 bases clipped from V and 3 bases from J, the junction kept 7 bases outside the gene matches. In DNA, the CDR3 is TGTGCCAGCAGCGTAGCTCGGACTAGCGGGGGGACGCACACCGGGGAGCTGTTTTTT. Translating gives CASSVARTSGGTHTGELFF.

The chain combines TRBV5-8 with TRBJ1-4, with D hard to call. Trimming shortened V by 2 bases and J by 0 bases, and 8 bases separated the two germline ends. CDR3 length equals 15 residues. Germline V gene lookup returns CDR1 SGHTS and CDR2 YDEGEE. The CDR3 region has the DNA TGTGCCAGCAGCTTTGGGCGGACAACTAATGAAAAACTGTTTTTT. Amino acids: CASSFGRTTNEKLFF.

The V and J genes are TRBV19 and TRBJ2-3; TRBD1 might be the D (6 bases). With 3 bases removed from V and 7 bases from J, the gap between germline ends came to 14 bases. Germline-derived CDR1 and CDR2 are LNHDA and SQIVND (reference sequence). The CDR3 loop spans 14 amino acids. CDR3 loop: CASSIDGQINTQYF. As DNA, the CDR3 is TGTGCCAGTAGTATCGATGGACAGATCAATACGCAGTATTTT.